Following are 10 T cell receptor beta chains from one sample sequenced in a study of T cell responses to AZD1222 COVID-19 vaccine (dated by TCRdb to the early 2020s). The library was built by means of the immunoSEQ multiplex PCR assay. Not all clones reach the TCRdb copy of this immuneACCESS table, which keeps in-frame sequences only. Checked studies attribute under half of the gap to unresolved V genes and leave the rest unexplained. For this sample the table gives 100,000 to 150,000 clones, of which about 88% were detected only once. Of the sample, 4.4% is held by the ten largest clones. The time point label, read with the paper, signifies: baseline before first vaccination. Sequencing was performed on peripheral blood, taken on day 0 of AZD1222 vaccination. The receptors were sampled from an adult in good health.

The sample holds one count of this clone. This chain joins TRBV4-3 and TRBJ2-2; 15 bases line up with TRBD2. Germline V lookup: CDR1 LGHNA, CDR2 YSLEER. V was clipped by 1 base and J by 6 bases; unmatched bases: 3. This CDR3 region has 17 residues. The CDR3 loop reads CASSQGTSGGVSGELFF. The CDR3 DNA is TGCGCCAGCAGCCAAGGGACTAGCGGGGGGGTCTCCGGGGAGCTGTTTTTT.

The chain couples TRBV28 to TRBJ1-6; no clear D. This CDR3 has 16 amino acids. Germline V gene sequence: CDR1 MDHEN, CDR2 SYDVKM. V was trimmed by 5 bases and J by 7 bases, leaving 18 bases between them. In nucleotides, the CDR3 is TGTGCCAGCAGTCCCCCACAGACGGGCGGCAATTCACCCCTCCACTTT. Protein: CASSPPQTGGNSPLHF.

The CDR3 protein is CASSYPLNTQYF. In nucleotides, the CDR3 is TGTGCCAGCAGTTACCCGTTGAATACGCAGTATTTT. The chain combines TRBV6-2 or TRBV6-3 with TRBJ2-3; D gene uncertain. CDR3 length: 12 residues. CDR1 and CDR2 (germline): MNHEY, SVGEGT. The ends were cut back, 2 bases at V and 7 bases at J, with 7 bases in the middle.

In nucleotides, the CDR3 is TGTGCCAGCAGCCCCCCGGGACTGTACAATGAGCAGTTCTTC. This encodes CASSPPGLYNEQFF. The chain couples TRBV9 to TRBJ2-1; D perhaps matches TRBD2 (6 bases). V gave up 4 bases and J gave up 4 bases, with 12 bases separating them. Germline V gene sequence: CDR1 SGDLS, CDR2 YYNGEE. CDR3 length: 14 residues.

Written as DNA, the CDR3 is TGTGCCAGCAGTTTACGACAGGGGCTTGACACTGAAGCTTTCTTT. Encoded protein: CASSLRQGLDTEAFF. This chain connects TRBV6-5 to TRBJ1-1, with 8 bases aligning to TRBD1. Germline trimming cut 4 bases from V and 3 bases from J; bases unmatched to any gene: 7. Germline CDR1 is MNHEY and CDR2 is SVGAGI. The CDR3 runs 15 residues.

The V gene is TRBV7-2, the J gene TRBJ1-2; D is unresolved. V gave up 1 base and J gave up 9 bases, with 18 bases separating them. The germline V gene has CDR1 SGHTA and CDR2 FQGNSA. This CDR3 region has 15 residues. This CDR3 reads CASSLGASDRRSYTF. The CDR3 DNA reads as TGTGCCAGCAGCTTAGGGGCCTCGGACCGTAGAAGCTACACCTTC.

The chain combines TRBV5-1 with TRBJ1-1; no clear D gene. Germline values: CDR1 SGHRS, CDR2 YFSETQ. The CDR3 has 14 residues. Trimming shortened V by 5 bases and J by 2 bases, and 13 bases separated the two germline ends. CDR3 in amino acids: CASSGQRINTEAFF. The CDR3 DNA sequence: TGCGCCAGCAGTGGGCAGCGGATTAACACTGAAGCTTTCTTT.

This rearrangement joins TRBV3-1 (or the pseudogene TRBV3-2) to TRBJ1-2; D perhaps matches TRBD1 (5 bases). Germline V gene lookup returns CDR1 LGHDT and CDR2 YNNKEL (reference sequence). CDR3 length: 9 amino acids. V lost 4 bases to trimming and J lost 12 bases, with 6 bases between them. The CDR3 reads CASSRGDTF. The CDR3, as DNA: TGTGCCAGCAGCCGGGGGGACACCTTC.

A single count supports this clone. CDR3 sequence reads: CASILQVNTEAFF. CDR3 nucleotide sequence: TGTGCCAGCATTCTACAGGTGAACACTGAAGCTTTCTTT. This chain connects TRBV12-3 or TRBV12-4 to TRBJ1-1, with D possibly TRBD1 on 5 matching bases. Trimming took 7 bases from V and 0 from J, leaving 9 bases between them. This CDR3 is built from 13 residues.

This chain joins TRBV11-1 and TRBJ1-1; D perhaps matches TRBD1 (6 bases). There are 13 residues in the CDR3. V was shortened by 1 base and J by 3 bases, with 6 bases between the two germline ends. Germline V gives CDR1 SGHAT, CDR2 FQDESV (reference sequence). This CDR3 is CASSLDRDTEAFF. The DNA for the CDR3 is TGTGCCAGCAGCTTAGACAGGGACACTGAAGCTTTCTTT.